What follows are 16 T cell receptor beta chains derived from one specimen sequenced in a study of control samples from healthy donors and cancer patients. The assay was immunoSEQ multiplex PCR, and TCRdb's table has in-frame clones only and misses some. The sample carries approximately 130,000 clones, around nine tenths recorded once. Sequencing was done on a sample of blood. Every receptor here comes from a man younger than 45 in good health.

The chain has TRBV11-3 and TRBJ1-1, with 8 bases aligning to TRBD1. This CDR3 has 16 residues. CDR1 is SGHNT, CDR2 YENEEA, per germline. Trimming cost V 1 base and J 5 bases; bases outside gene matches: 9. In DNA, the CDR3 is TGTGCCAGCAGCTTAGGAAAGGCAGGGGGCTGGACTGAAGCTTTCTTT. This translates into CASSLGKAGGWTEAFF.

DNA of the CDR3: TGTGCCAGCAGGGGGGGACGGACTAGCAATCAGCCCCAGCATTTT. It yields the protein CASRGGRTSNQPQHF. The chain carries TRBV2 and TRBJ1-5; D possibly corresponds to TRBD1 (5 bases). The CDR3 is 15 amino acids. CDR1 is SNHLY, CDR2 FYNNEI, per germline. V lost 6 bases, J lost 0 bases, and 12 bases lay in between.

CDR3 DNA sequence: TGTGCCTGGAGGGTTGGAAACACCATATATTTT. Translating it yields CAWRVGNTIYF. This chain uses TRBV30 with TRBJ1-3; no reliable D call. Trimming took 3 bases from V and 3 from J, leaving 3 bases between them. CDR3 size: 11 residues. Germline lookup yields CDR1 GTSNPN and CDR2 SVGIG (reference sequence). The complete variable domain, with remaining parts taken from reference TRBV30 and TRBJ1-3, reads SQTIHQWPATLVQPVGSPLSLECTVEGTSNPNLYWYRQAAGRGLQLLFYSVGIGQISSEVPQNLSASRPQDRQFILSSKKLLLSDSGFYLCAWRVGNTIYFGEGSWLTVV.

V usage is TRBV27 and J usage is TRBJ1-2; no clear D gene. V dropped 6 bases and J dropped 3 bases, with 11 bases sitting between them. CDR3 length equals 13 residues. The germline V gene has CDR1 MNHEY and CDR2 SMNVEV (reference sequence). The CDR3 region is CASRPDGDYGYTF. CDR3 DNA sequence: TGTGCCAGCAGACCCGACGGTGACTATGGCTACACCTTC.

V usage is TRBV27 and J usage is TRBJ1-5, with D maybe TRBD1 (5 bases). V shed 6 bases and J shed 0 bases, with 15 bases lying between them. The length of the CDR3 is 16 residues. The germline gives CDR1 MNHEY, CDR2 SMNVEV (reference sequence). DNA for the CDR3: TGTGCCAGCAGCGACCCGGGGCGGGGTAGCAATCAGCCCCAGCATTTT. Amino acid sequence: CASSDPGRGSNQPQHF.

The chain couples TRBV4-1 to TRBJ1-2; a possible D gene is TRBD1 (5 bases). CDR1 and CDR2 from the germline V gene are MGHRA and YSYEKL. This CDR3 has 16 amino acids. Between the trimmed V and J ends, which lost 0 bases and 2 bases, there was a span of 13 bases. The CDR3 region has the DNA TGCGCCAGCAGCCAAGAAGGCAGGGCGGTCAACTATGGCTACACCTTC. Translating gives CASSQEGRAVNYGYTF.

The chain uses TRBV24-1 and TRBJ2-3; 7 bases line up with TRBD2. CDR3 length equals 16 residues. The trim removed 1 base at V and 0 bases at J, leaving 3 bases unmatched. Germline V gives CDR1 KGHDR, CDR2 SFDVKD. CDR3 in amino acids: CATSDLRTRSTDTQYF. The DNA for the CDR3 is TGTGCCACCAGTGATTTAAGGACTAGGAGCACAGATACGCAGTATTTT.

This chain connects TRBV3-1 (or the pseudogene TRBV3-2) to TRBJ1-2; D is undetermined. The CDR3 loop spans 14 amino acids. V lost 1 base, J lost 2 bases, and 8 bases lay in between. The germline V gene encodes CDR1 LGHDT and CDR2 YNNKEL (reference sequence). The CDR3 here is CASSQGGANYGYTF. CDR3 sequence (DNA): TGTGCCAGCAGCCAAGGAGGAGCGAACTATGGCTACACCTTC.

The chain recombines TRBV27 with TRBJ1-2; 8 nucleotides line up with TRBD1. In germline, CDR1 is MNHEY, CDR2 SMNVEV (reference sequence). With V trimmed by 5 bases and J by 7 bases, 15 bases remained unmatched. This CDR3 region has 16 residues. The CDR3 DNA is TGTGCCAGCAGTCAGCAAACGGGACAGGCCGCTCCTGGCTACACCTTC. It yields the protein CASSQQTGQAAPGYTF.

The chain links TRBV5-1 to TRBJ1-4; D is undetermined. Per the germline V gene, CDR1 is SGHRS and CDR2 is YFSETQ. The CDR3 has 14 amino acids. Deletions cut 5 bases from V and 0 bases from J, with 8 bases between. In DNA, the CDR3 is TGCGCCAGCAGAGAACAAGCAACTAATGAAAAACTGTTTTTT. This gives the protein CASREQATNEKLFF.

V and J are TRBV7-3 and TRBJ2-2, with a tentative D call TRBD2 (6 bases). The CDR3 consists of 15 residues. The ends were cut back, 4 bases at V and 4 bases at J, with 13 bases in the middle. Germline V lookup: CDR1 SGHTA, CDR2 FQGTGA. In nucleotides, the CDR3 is TGTGCCAGCAGCTCCACCGGGACTGGCACCGGGGAGCTGTTTTTT. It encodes CASSSTGTGTGELFF.

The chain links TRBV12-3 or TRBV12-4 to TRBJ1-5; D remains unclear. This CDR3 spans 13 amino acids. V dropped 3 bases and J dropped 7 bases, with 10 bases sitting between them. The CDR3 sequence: CASSFGLAQPQHF. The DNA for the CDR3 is TGTGCCAGCAGTTTCGGCCTGGCCCAGCCCCAGCATTTT.

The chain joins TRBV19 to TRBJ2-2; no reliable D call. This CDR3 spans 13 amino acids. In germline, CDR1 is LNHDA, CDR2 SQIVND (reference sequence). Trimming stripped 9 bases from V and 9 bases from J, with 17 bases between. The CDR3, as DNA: TGTGCCAGCGCCAGCTTGTTGGTCCGGGAGCTGTTTTTT. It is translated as CASASLLVRELFF. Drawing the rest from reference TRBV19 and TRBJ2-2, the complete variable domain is DGGITQSPKYLFRKEGQNVTLSCEQNLNHDAMYWYRQDPGQGLRLIYYSQIVNDFQKGDIAEGYSVSREKKESFPLTVTSAQKNPTAFYLCASASLLVRELFFGEGSRLTVL.

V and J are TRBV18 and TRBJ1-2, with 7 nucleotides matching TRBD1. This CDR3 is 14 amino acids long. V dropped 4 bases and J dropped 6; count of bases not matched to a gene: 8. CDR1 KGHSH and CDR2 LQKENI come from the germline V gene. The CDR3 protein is CASSRGDRADGYTF. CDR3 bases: TGTGCCAGCTCACGGGGTGACAGGGCGGATGGCTACACCTTC.

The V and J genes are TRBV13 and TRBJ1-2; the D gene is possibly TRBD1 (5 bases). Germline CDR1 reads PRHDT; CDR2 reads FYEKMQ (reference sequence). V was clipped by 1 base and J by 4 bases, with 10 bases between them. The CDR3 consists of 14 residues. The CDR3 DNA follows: TGTGCCAGCAGCTTAGAGGGGTTCGGCTATGGCTACACCTTC. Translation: CASSLEGFGYGYTF.

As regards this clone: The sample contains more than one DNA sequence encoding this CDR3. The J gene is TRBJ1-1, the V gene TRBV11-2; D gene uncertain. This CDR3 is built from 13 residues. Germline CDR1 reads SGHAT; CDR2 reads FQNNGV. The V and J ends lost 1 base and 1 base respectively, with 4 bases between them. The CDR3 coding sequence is TGTGCCAGCAGCTTAGGCGGGAACACTGAAGCTTTCTTT. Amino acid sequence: CASSLGGNTEAFF.